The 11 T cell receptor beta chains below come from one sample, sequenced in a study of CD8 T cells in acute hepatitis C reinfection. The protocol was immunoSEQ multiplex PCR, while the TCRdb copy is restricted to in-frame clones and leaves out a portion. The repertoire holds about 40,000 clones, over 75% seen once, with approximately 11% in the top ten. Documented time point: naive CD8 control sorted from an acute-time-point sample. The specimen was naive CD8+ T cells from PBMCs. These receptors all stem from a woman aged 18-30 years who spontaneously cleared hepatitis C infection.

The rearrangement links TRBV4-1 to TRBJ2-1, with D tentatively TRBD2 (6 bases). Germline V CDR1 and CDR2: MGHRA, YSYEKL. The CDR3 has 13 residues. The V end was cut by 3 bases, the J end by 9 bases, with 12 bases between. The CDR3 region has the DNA TGCGCCAGCAGCCACAATGACGGGAGTGAGCAGTTCTTC. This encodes CASSHNDGSEQFF.

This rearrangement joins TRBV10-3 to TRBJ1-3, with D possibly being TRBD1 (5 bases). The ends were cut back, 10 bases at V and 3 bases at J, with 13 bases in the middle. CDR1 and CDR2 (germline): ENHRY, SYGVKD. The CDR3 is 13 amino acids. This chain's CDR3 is CASIRGDGNTIYF. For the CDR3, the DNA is TGTGCCAGCATTAGGGGAGATGGAAACACCATATATTTT.

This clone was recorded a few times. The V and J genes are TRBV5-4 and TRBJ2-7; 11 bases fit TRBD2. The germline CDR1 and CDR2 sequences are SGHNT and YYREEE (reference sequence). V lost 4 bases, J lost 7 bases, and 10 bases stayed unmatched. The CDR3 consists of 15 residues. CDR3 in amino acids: CASSTYIAGGPEQYF. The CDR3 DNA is TGTGCCAGCAGCACTTACATAGCGGGAGGGCCTGAGCAGTACTTC. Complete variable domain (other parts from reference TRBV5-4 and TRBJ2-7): ETGVTQSPTHLIKTRGQQVTLRCSSQSGHNTVSWYQQALGQGPQFIFQYYREEENGRGNFPPRFSGLQFPNYSSELNVNALELDDSALYLCASSTYIAGGPEQYFGPGTRLTVT.

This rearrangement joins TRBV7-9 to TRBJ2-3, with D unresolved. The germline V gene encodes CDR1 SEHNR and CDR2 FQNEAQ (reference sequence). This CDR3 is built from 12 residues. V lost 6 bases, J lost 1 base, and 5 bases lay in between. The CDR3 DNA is TGTGCCAGCAGTGGGCGCACAGATACGCAGTATTTT. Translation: CASSGRTDTQYF. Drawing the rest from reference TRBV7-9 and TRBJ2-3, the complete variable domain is DTGVSQNPRHKITKRGQNVTFRCDPISEHNRLYWYRQTLGQGPEFLTYFQNEAQLEKSRLLSDRFSAERPKGSFSTLEIQRTEQGDSAMYLCASSGRTDTQYFGPGTRLTVL.

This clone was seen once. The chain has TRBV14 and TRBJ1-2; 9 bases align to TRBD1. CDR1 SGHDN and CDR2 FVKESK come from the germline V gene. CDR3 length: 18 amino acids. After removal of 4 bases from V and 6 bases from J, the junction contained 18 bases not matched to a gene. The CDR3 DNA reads TGTGCCAGCAGCCCTCGTCCCGGGACAGGGCGGTCAATCGATGGCTACACCTTC. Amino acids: CASSPRPGTGRSIDGYTF.

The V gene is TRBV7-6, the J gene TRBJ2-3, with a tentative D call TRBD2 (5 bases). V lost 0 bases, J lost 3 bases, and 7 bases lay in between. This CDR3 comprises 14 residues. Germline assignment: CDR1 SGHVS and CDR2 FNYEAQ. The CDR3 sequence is CASSLAGETDTQYF. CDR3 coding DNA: TGTGCCAGCAGCTTAGCGGGAGAGACAGATACGCAGTATTTT.

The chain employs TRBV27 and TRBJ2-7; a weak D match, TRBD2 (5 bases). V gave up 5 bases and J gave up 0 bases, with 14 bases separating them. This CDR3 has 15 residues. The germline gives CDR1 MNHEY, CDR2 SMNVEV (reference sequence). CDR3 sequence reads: CASSAAERSSYEQYF. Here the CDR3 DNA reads TGTGCCAGCAGTGCCGCCGAGCGGAGCTCCTACGAGCAGTACTTC.

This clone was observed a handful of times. The CDR3 protein is CASKAGGPNYGYTF. The CDR3, as DNA: TGTGCCAGCAAGGCTGGAGGACCTAACTATGGCTACACCTTC. This chain connects TRBV27 to TRBJ1-2; D is ambiguous. This CDR3 has 14 residues. CDR1 and CDR2 from the germline V gene are MNHEY and SMNVEV (reference sequence). V was trimmed by 7 bases and J by 0 bases, leaving 12 bases between them.

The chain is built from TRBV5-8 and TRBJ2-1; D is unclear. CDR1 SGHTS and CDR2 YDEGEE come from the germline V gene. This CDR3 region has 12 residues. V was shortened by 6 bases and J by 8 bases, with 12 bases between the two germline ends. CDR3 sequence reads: CASTPHPYEQFF. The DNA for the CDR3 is TGTGCCAGCACCCCCCATCCCTATGAGCAGTTCTTC.

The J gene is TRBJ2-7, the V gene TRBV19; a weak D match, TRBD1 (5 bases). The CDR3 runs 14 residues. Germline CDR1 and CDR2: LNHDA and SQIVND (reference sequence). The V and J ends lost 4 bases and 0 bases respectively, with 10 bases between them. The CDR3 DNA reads TGTGCCAGTAGTAGGCAGGGTAGCTCCTACGAGCAGTACTTC. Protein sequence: CASSRQGSSYEQYF.

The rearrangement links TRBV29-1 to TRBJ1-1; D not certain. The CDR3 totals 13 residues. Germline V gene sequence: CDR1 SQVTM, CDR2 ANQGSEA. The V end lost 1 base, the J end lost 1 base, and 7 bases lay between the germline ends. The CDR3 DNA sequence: TGCAGCGTTGAAGTGGAGTCGAACACTGAAGCTTTCTTT. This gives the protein CSVEVESNTEAFF.